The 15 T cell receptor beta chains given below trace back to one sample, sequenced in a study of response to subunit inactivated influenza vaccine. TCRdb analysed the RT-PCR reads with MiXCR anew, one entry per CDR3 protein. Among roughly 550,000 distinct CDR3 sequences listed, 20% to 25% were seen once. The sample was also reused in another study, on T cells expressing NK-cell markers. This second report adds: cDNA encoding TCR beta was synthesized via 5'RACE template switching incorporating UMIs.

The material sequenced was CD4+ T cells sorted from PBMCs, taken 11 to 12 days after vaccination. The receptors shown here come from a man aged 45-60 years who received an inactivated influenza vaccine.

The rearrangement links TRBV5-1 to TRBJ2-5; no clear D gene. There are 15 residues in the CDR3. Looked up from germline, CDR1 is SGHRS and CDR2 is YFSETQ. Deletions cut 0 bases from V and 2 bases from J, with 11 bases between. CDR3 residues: CASSLAAVLQETQYF. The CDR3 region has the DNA TGCGCCAGCAGCTTGGCGGCAGTTCTACAAGAGACCCAGTACTTC.

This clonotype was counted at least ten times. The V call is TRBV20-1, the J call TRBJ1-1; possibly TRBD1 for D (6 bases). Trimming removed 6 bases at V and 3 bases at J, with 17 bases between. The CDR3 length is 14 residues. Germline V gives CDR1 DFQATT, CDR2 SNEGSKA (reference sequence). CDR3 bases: TGCAGTGCCCCCAAAGGGGGATGGGACACTGAAGCTTTCTTT. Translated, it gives CSAPKGGWDTEAFF.

The DNA for the CDR3 is TGTGCCATCAGTGGGCAGGGCCCAGAGACCCAGTACTTC. Protein: CAISGQGPETQYF. The chain couples TRBV10-3 to TRBJ2-5; tentative D call: TRBD1 (5 bases). CDR3 size: 13 residues. Germline-derived CDR1 and CDR2 are ENHRY and SYGVKD. Trimming removed 4 bases at V and 4 bases at J, with 10 bases between.

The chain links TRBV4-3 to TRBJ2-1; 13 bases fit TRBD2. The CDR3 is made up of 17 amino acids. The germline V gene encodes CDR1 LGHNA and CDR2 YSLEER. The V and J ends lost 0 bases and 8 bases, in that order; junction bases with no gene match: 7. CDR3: CASSQDPGLAGAYEQFF. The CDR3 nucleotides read TGCGCCAGCAGCCAAGATCCCGGACTAGCGGGAGCCTATGAGCAGTTCTTC.

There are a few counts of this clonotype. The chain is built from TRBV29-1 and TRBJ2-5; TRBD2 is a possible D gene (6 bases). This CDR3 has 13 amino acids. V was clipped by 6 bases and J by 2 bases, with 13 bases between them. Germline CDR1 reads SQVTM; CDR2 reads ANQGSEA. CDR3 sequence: CSVGGAPQETQYF. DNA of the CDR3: TGCAGCGTCGGGGGTGCCCCTCAAGAGACCCAGTACTTC.

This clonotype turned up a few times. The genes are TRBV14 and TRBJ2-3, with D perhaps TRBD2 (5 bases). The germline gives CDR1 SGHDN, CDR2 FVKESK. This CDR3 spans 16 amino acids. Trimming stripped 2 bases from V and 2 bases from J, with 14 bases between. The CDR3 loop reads CASSQKSGLPTDTQYF. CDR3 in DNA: TGTGCCAGCAGCCAAAAGAGCGGACTTCCCACAGATACGCAGTATTTT.

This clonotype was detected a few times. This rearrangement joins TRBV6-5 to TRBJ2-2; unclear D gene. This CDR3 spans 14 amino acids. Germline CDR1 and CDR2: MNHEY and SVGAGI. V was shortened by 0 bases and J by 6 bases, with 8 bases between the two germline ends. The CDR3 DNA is TGTGCCAGCAGTTACTCGAGTTCCTCCGGGGAGCTGTTTTTT. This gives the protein CASSYSSSSGELFF.

The CDR3 reads CASSLVGADEQFF. As DNA, the CDR3 is TGCGCCAGCAGCTTGGTAGGGGCCGATGAGCAGTTCTTC. The chain couples TRBV5-1 to TRBJ2-1; the D gene is possibly TRBD1 (5 bases). The V gene's germline CDR1 is SGHRS and CDR2 YFSETQ. This CDR3 has 13 amino acids. Trimming took off 0 bases at V and 8 bases at J, with 9 bases between the two ends.

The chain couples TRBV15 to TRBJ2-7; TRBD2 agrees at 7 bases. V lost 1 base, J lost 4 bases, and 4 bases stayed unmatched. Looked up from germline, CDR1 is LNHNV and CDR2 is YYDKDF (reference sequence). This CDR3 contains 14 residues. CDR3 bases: TGTGCCACCAGCAGAGGGGCGGGGGTGTACGAGCAGTACTTC. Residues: CATSRGAGVYEQYF. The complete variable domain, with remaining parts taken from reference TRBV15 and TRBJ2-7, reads DAMVIQNPRYQVTQFGKPVTLSCSQTLNHNVMYWYQQKSSQAPKLLFHYYDKDFNNEADTPDNFQSRRPNTSFCFLDIRSPGLGDTAMYLCATSRGAGVYEQYFGPGTRLTVT.

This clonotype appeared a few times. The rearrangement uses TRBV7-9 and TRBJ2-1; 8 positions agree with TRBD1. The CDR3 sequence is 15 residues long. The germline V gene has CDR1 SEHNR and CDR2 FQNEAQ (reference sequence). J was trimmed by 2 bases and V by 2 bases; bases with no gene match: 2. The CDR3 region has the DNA TGTGCCAGCAGCTTACAGGGGGCGGCCTACAATGAGCAGTTCTTC. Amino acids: CASSLQGAAYNEQFF.

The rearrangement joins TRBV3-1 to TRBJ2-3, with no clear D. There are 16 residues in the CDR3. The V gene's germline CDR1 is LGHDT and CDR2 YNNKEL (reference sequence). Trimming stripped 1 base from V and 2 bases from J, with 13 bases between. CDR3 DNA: TGTGCCAGCAGCCAAGTTTTAGGGATAGACACAGATACGCAGTATTTT. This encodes CASSQVLGIDTDTQYF.

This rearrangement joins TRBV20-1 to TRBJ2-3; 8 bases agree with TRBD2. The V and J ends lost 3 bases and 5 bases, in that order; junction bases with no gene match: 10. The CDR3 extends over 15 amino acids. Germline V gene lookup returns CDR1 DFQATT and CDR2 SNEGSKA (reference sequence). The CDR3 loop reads CSASAMGLGVDTQYF. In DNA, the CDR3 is TGCAGTGCTAGTGCTATGGGACTAGGTGTAGATACGCAGTATTTT.

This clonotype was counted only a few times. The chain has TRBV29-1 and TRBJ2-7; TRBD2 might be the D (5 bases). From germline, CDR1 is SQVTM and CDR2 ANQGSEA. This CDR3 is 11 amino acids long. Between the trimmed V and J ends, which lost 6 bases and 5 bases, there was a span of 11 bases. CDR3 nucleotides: TGCAGCGTCGTAAGCGGACACGAGCAGTACTTC. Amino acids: CSVVSGHEQYF.

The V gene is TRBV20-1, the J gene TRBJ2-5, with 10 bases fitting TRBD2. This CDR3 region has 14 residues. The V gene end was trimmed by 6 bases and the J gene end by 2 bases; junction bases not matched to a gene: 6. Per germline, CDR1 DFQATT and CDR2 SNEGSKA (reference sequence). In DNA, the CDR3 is TGCAGTGCAATCCGGACTAGCGGACAAGAGACCCAGTACTTC. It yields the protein CSAIRTSGQETQYF.

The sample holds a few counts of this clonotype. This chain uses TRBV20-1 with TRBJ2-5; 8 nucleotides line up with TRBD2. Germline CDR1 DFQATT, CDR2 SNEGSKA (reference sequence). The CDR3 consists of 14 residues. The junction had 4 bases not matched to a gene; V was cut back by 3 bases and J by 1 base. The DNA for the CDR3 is TGCAGTGCTAGGACAACTAGCGGCCAAGAGACCCAGTACTTC. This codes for CSARTTSGQETQYF.